This T cell receptor (beta chain) appears in the sequencing data of a study of T cells expressing NK-cell markers. Study in general: According to the study, TCR beta repertoires originated from sorted CD3+CD56+NKG2C+, CD3+CD56+NKG2C- and CD3+CD56-NKG2C+ T cells. One of eight sequenced donors was HCMV-seronegative; the other seven were seropositive. Regarding the study as a whole: It is unclear if expanded NKG2C-expressing clones target HCMV antigens.

Germline loops: CDR1 SGHRS, CDR2 YFSETQ. The CDR3 is 14 residues long. Note on this clonotype: The antigen remains undetermined.

With the 5' RACE reads reprocessed, TCRdb shows one record per CDR3 protein and no DNA. The sample table sets out about 460,000 distinct CDR3 sequences. The V call is TRBV5-1, the J call TRBJ2-7. The TCR was taken from a woman aged 45-65 years in good health. Material: blood T cells: a sorted CD56 or NKG2C T cell subset, CD4+ or CD8+ T cells, or bulk PBMC T cells (not recorded which). CDR3 sequence reads: CASSLGVRSYEQYF.